This TCR beta chain appears in the sequencing data of a study of T cells after somatic rescue of genetic block. TCRdb's table, derived via immunoSEQ multiplex PCR, lists solely in-frame clones and lacks some. This sample has tens of thousands of clones, with 90% to 96% found just once. Germline CDR1 MDHEN, CDR2 SYDVKM. V was pared by 6 bases and J by 2 bases, with 18 bases between. This CDR3 spans 16 amino acids. This receptor was identified in a child less than two years old. The specimen sequenced was peripheral blood mononuclear cells (PBMCs). The chain carries TRBV28 and TRBJ2-3, with TRBD2 as a possible D gene (7 bases). CDR3 protein: CASRQGGPPFTDTQYF. CDR3 nucleotide sequence: TGTGCCAGCAGACAGGGAGGGCCCCCATTCACAGATACGCAGTATTTT.